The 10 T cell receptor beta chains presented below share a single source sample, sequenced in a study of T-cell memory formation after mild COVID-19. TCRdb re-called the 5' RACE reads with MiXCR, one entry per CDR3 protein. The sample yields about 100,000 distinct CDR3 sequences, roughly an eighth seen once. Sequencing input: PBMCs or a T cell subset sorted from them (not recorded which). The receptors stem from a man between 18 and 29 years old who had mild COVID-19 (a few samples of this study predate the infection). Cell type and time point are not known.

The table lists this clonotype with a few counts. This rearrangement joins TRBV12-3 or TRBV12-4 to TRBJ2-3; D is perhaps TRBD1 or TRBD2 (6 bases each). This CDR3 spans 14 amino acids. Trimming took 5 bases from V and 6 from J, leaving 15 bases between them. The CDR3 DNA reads TGTGCCAGCAGTATGGCCGGGGGCAGGGATACGCAGTATTTT. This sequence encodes CASSMAGGRDTQYF.

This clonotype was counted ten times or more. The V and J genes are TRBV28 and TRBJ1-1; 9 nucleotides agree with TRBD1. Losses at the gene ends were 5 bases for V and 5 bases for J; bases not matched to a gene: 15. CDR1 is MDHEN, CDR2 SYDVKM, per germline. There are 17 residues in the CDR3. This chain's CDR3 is CASSPPGTGSGDTEAFF. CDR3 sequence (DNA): TGTGCCAGCAGTCCCCCCGGGACAGGGTCTGGAGATACTGAAGCTTTCTTT.

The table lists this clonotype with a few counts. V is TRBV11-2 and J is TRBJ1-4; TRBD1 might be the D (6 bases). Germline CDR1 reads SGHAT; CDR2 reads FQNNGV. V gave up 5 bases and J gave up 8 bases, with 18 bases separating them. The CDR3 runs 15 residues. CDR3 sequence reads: CASSPREGVEEKLFF. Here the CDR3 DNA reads TGTGCCAGCAGCCCACGGGAGGGGGTGGAGGAAAAACTGTTTTTT.

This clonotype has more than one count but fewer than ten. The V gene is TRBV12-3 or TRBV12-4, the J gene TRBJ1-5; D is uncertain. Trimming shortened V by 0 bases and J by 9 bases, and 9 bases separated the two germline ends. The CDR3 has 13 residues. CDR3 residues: CASSLADPRPQHF. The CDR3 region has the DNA TGTGCCAGCAGTTTAGCTGACCCCAGGCCCCAGCATTTT.

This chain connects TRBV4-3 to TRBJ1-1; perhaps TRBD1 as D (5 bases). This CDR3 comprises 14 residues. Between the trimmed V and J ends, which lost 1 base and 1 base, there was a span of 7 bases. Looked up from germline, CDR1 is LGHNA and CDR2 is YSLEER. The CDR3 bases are TGCGCCAGCAGCCAAGCGGGGACGAACACTGAAGCTTTCTTT. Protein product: CASSQAGTNTEAFF.

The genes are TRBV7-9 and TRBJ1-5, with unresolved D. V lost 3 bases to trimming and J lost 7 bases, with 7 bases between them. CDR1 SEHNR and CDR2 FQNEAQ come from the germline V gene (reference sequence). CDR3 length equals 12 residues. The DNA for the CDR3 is TGTGCCAGCAGCTTCCCCTCCCAGCCCCAGCATTTT. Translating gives CASSFPSQPQHF.

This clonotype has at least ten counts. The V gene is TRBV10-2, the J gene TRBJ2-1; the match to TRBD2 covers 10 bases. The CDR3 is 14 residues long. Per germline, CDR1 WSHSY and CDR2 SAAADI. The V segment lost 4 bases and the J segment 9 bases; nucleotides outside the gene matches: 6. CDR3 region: CASSVSGGASEQFF. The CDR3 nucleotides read TGCGCCAGCAGTGTAAGCGGGGGGGCTAGTGAGCAGTTCTTC.

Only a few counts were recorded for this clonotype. The CDR3 DNA is TGTGCCAGCAGCTCAACGACAGGGTCTGGACCACCCCTCCACTTT. The encoded protein is CASSSTTGSGPPLHF. The chain links TRBV7-9 to TRBJ1-6; TRBD1 aligns across 7 bases. The CDR3 is 15 amino acids. Germline CDR1 SEHNR, CDR2 FQNEAQ (reference sequence). J was trimmed by 11 bases and V by 4 bases; bases with no gene match: 11.

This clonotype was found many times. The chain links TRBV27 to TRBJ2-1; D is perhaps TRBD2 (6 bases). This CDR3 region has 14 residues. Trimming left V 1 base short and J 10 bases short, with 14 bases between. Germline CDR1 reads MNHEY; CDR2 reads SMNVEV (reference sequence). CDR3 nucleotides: TGTGCCAGCAGTTTATTACTCCCGGGGGTCGAGCAGTTCTTC. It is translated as CASSLLLPGVEQFF.

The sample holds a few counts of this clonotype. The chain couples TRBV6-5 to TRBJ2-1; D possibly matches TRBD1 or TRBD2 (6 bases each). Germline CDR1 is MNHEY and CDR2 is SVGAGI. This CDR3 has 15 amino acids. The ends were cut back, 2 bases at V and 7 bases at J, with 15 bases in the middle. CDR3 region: CASSYMPGAVNEQFF. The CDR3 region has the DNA TGTGCCAGCAGTTACATGCCGGGGGCTGTTAATGAGCAGTTCTTC.